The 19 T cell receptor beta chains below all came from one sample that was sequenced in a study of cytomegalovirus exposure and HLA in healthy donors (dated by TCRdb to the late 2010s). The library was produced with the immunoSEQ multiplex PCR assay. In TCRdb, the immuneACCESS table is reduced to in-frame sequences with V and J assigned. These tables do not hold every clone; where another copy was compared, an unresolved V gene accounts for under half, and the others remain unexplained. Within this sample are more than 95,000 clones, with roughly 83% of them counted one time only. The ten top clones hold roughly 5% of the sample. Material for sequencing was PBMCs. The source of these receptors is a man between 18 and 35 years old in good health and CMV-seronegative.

The CDR3 DNA reads TGTGCCAGCAGTGGGGGACAGCAAACTAATGAAAAACTGTTTTTT. This translates into CASSGGQQTNEKLFF. The chain couples TRBV6-1 to TRBJ1-4, with 7 bases lining up with TRBD1. V was pared by 4 bases and J by 1 base, with 3 bases of the junction left unmatched. This CDR3 has 15 residues. Germline V lookup: CDR1 MNHNS, CDR2 SASEGT.

DNA of the CDR3: TGTGCCAGCACTGTGGGACTAGCGGGAGTGGGTGGTGAGACCCAGTACTTC. Translating gives CASTVGLAGVGGETQYF. The genes are TRBV5-6 and TRBJ2-5; TRBD2 matches at 14 bases. V trimming: 6 bases; J trimming: 5 bases; junction bases outside the gene matches: 12. The CDR3 is 17 amino acids. Germline CDR1 is SGHDT and CDR2 is YYEEEE.

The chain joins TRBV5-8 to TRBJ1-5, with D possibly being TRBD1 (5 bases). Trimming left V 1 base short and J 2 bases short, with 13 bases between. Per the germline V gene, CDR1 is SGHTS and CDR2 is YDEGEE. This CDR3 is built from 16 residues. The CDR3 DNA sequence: TGTGCCAGCAGCTTGAAATTCAGACAGCGCAATCAGCCCCAGCATTTT. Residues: CASSLKFRQRNQPQHF.

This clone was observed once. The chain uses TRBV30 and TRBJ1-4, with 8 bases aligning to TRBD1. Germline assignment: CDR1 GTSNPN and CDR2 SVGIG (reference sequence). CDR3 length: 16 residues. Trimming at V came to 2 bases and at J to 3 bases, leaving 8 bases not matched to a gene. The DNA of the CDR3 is TGTGCCTGGAGTCAACACGACAGGGGCGCTAATGAAAAACTGTTTTTT. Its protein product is CAWSQHDRGANEKLFF.

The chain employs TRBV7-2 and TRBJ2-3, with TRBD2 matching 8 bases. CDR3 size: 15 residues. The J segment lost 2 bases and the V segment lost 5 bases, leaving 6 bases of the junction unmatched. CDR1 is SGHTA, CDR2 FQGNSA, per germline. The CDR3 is CASSGAGAITDTQYF. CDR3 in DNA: TGTGCCAGCAGCGGAGCGGGAGCGATCACAGATACGCAGTATTTT.

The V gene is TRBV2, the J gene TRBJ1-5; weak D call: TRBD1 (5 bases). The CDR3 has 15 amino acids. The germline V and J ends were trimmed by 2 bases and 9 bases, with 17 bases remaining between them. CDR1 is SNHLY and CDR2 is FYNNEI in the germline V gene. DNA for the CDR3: TGTGCCAGCAGTGAATCTGGGTCTCACCAGGGGCCCCAGCATTTT. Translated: CASSESGSHQGPQHF.

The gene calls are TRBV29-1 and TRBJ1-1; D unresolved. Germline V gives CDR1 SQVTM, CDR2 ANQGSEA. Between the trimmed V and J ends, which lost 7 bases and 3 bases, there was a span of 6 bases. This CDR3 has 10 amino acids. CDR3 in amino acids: CSAEDTEAFF. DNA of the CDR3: TGCAGCGCCGAGGACACTGAAGCTTTCTTT.

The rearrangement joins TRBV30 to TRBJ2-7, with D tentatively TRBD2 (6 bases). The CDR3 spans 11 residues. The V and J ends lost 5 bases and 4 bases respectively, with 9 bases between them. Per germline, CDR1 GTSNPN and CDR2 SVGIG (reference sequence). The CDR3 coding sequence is TGTGCCTGGTTCGGGGGTTACGAGCAGTACTTC. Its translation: CAWFGGYEQYF.

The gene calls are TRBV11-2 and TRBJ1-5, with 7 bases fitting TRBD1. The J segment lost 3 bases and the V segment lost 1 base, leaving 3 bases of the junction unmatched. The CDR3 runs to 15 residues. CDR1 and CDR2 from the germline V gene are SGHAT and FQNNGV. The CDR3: CASSLAGTVNQPQHF. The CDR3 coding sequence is TGTGCCAGCAGCTTAGCTGGGACAGTCAATCAGCCCCAGCATTTT.

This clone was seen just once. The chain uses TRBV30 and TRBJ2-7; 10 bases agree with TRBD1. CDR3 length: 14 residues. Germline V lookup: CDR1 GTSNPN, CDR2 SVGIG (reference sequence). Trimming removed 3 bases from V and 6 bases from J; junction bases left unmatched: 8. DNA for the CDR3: TGTGCCTGGAGCAGGGGGACAGGGGCCGGCGAGCAGTACTTC. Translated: CAWSRGTGAGEQYF.

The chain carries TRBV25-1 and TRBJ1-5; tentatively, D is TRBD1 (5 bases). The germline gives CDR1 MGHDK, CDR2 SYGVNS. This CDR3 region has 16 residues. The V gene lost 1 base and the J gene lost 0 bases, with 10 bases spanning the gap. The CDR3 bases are TGTGCCAGCAGTGAATCGCGGGGGGATAGCAATCAGCCCCAGCATTTT. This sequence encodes CASSESRGDSNQPQHF.

The CDR3, as DNA: TGCGCCAGCAGCTTGAACAGGGTTGACGGCTACACCTTC. The encoded protein is CASSLNRVDGYTF. The J gene is TRBJ1-2, the V gene TRBV5-1; maybe TRBD1 (6 bases). The CDR3 loop spans 13 amino acids. V dropped 1 base and J dropped 8 bases, with 12 bases sitting between them. Per the germline V gene, CDR1 is SGHRS and CDR2 is YFSETQ. The entire variable domain, with the rest obtained from reference TRBV5-1 and TRBJ1-2, is as follows: KAGVTQTPRYLIKTRGQQVTLSCSPISGHRSVSWYQQTPGQGLQFLFEYFSETQRNKGNFPGRFSGRQFSNSRSEMNVSTLELGDSALYLCASSLNRVDGYTFGSGTRLTVV.

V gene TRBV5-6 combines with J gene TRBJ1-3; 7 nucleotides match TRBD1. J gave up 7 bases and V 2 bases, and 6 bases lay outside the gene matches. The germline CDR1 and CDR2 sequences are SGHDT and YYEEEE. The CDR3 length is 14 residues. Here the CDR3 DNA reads TGTGCCAGCAGCTTCGGAGGGACAGTGAACACCATATATTTT. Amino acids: CASSFGGTVNTIYF. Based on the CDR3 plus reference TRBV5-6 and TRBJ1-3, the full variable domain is DAGVTQSPTHLIKTRGQQVTLRCSPKSGHDTVSWYQQALGQGPQFIFQYYEEEERQRGNFPDRFSGHQFPNYSSELNVNALLLGDSALYLCASSFGGTVNTIYFGEGSWLTVV.

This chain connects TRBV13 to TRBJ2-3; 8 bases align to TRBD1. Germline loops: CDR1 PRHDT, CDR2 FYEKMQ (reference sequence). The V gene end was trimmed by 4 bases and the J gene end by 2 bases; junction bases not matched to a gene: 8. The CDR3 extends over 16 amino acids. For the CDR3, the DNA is TGTGCCAGCAGCTCCTACCGGGACAGGAACACAGATACGCAGTATTTT. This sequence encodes CASSSYRDRNTDTQYF. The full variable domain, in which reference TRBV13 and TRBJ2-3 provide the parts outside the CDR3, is AAGVIQSPRHLIKEKRETATLKCYPIPRHDTVYWYQQGPGQDPQFLISFYEKMQSDKGSIPDRFSAQQFSDYHSELNMSSLELGDSALYFCASSSYRDRNTDTQYFGPGTRLTVL.

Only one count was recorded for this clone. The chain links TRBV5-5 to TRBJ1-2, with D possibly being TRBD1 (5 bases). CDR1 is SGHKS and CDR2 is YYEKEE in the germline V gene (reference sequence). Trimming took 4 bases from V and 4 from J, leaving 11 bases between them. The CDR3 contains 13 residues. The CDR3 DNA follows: TGTGCCAGCAGCGCCCTCCAGGGCTATGGCTACACCTTC. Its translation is CASSALQGYGYTF.

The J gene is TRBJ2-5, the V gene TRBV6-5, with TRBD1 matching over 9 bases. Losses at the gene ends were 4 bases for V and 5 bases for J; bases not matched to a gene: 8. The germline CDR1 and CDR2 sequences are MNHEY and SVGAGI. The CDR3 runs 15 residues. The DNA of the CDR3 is TGTGCCAGCAGTTTATCGGGACAGGGAGGGGAGACCCAGTACTTC. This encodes CASSLSGQGGETQYF.

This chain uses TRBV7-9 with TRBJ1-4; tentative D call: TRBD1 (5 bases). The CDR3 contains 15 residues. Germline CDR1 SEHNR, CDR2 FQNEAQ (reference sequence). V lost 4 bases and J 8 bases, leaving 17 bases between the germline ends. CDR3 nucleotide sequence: TGTGCCAGCAGCTCAGGGTCTAACTGGTACGAAAAACTGTTTTTT. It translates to CASSSGSNWYEKLFF. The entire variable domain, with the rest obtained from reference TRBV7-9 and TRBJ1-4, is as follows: DTGVSQNPRHKITKRGQNVTFRCDPISEHNRLYWYRQTLGQGPEFLTYFQNEAQLEKSRLLSDRFSAERPKGSFSTLEIQRTEQGDSAMYLCASSSGSNWYEKLFFGSGTQLSVL.

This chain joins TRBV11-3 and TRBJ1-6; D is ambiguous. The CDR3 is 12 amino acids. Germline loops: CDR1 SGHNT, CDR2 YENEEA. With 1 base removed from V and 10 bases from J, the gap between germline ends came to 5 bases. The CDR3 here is CASSLVGSPLHF. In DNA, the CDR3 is TGTGCCAGCAGCTTAGTGGGCTCACCCCTCCACTTT. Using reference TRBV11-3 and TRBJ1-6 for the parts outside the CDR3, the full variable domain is EAGVVQSPRYKIIEKKQPVAFWCNPISGHNTLYWYLQNLGQGPELLIRYENEEAVDDSQLPKDRFSAERLKGVDSTLKIQPAELGDSAVYLCASSLVGSPLHFGNGTRLTVT.

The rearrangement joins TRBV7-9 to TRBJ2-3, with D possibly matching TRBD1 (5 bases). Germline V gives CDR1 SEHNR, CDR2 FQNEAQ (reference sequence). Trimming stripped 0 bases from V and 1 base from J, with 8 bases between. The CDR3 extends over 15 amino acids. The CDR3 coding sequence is TGTGCCAGCAGCTTAGCTGGGGCCCGCACAGATACGCAGTATTTT. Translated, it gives CASSLAGARTDTQYF.